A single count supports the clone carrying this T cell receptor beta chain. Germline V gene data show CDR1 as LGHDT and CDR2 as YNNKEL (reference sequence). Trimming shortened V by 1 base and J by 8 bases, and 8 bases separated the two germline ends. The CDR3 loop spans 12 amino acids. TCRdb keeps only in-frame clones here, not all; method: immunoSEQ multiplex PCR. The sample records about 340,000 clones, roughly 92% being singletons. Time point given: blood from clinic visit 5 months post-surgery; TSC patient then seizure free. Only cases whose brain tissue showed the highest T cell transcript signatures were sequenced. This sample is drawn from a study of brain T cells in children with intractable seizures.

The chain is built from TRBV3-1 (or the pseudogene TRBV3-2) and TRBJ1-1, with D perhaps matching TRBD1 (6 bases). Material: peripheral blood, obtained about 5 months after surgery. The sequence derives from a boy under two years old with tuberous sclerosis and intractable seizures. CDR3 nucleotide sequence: TGTGCCAGCAGCCAAGGGGGGCCCGAAGCTTTCTTT. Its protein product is CASSQGGPEAFF.